This T cell receptor (beta chain) comes out of a study of T-cell memory formation after mild COVID-19. The V gene lost 4 bases and the J gene lost 1 base, with 8 bases spanning the gap. The CDR3 has 13 residues. Germline V lookup: CDR1 SGHRS, CDR2 YFSETQ. This clonotype has only a few counts. One entry per CDR3 protein results from TCRdb running MiXCR on the 5' RACE reads. The sample yields about 140,000 distinct CDR3 sequences, 14% seen once. Sequenced: PBMCs or a T cell subset sorted from them (not recorded which). The sequence was obtained from an adult woman who had mild COVID-19 (a few samples of this study predate the infection). Cell type and time point are not known. The chain couples TRBV5-1 to TRBJ1-1, with D unclear. CDR3 nucleotides: TGCGCCAGCAGCCTGCGTTCGAACACTGAAGCTTTCTTT. Protein sequence: CASSLRSNTEAFF.